Listed below are T cell receptor beta chains from one sample, sequenced in a study of shared clonotypes between healthy human individuals. Profiled with immunoSEQ multiplex PCR; TCRdb holds only in-frame clones, not every one. The top ten clones hold 1% to 1.3% of a sample with 2 million or so clones, around 96% of them seen once. Sequenced material: naive CD8+ T cells sorted from blood. These receptors all stem from a man aged 18-30 years in good health. CDR3s include the opening cysteine and the closing phenylalanine or tryptophan. The order of the fields is CDR3 DNA, CDR3 protein, J gene, V gene, clone size, D gene. D genes are given only for firm matches. A row's size may be missing; if present it is once, few, many or a size class.

cdr3_nt: TGTGCCAGCAGTTGGGACTACAATCAGCAGTTCTTC
cdr3_aa: CASSWDYNQQFF
j_call: TRBJ2-1
v_call: TRBV7-9
clone_size: .
d_call: TRBD2

cdr3_nt: TGTGCCAGCAGCGTAGAGGCGGAGGTGGGACAGGACACCTACGAGCAGTACTTC
cdr3_aa: CASSVEAEVGQDTYEQYF
j_call: TRBJ2-7
v_call: TRBV9
clone_size: .
d_call: TRBD1

cdr3_nt: TGCAGCGTTGAAGATCAGGTTCAGGGTTACTATGGCTACACCTTC
cdr3_aa: CSVEDQVQGYYGYTF
j_call: TRBJ1-2
v_call: TRBV29-1
clone_size: .
d_call: .

cdr3_nt: TGTGCCAGCATCGGGACAGGGGGCGACTATGGCTACACCTTC
cdr3_aa: CASIGTGGDYGYTF
j_call: TRBJ1-2
v_call: TRBV5-4
clone_size: .
d_call: TRBD1

cdr3_nt: TGTGCCAGCAGCGTAGAAGGCGGGGCTAGCACAGATACGCAGTATTTT
cdr3_aa: CASSVEGGASTDTQYF
j_call: TRBJ2-3
v_call: TRBV9
clone_size: .
d_call: .

cdr3_nt: TGTGCCAGCAGACAGGTCGCCGGAATTGAGCAGTACTTC
cdr3_aa: CASRQVAGIEQYF
j_call: TRBJ2-7
v_call: TRBV27
clone_size: once
d_call: .

cdr3_nt: TGTGCCAGCAGTTTAGAGGGGCTAGCGGGCCTCAACGAGCAGTACTTC
cdr3_aa: CASSLEGLAGLNEQYF
j_call: TRBJ2-7
v_call: TRBV27
clone_size: .
d_call: TRBD2

cdr3_nt: TGTGCCAGCAGCTTAGTGGGTGGACAAGAGACCCAGTACTTC
cdr3_aa: CASSLVGGQETQYF
j_call: TRBJ2-5
v_call: TRBV7-9
clone_size: .
d_call: .

cdr3_nt: TGTGCCAGCAGCGACGCGGGACTAGAGATGATCGGTACGCAGTATTTT
cdr3_aa: CASSDAGLEMIGTQYF
j_call: TRBJ2-3
v_call: TRBV6-6
clone_size: once
d_call: TRBD2

cdr3_nt: TGTGCCAGCAGTTGGACCCTGAATGAGCAGTTCTTC
cdr3_aa: CASSWTLNEQFF
j_call: TRBJ2-1
v_call: TRBV6-6
clone_size: .
d_call: .

cdr3_nt: TGTGCCAGCAGCTGGGCAGATACACCCGGGGAGCTGTTTTTT
cdr3_aa: CASSWADTPGELFF
j_call: TRBJ2-2
v_call: TRBV11-2
clone_size: .
d_call: .

cdr3_nt: TGTGCCAGCACCATCGGAGGGACGGACACTGAAGCTTTCTTT
cdr3_aa: CASTIGGTDTEAFF
j_call: TRBJ1-1
v_call: TRBV9
clone_size: .
d_call: .

cdr3_nt: TGCGCCAGCAGTGAGTCACTAGCGGGGGCCTCCTACGAGCAGTACTTC
cdr3_aa: CASSESLAGASYEQYF
j_call: TRBJ2-7
v_call: TRBV10-2
clone_size: .
d_call: TRBD2

cdr3_nt: TGTGCCTGGAGTTCGGCAATGGGAATAGAGACCCAGTACTTC
cdr3_aa: CAWSSAMGIETQYF
j_call: TRBJ2-5
v_call: TRBV30
clone_size: .
d_call: .

cdr3_nt: TGTGCCAGCGGCGCGGGGGCCGACTACGAGCAGTACTTC
cdr3_aa: CASGAGADYEQYF
j_call: TRBJ2-7
v_call: TRBV11-2
clone_size: .
d_call: .

cdr3_nt: TGCGCCAGCAGCGGAGCTAGCGGGGGCACAGATACGCAGTATTTT
cdr3_aa: CASSGASGGTDTQYF
j_call: TRBJ2-3
v_call: TRBV4-3
clone_size: .
d_call: TRBD2

cdr3_nt: TGCGCCAGCAGCTTGATACAGGACAATGAGCAGTTCTTC
cdr3_aa: CASSLIQDNEQFF
j_call: TRBJ2-1
v_call: TRBV5-1
clone_size: .
d_call: .

cdr3_nt: TGTGCCAGTAGTATAGATTGGGGGGCGGATCAGCCCCAGCATTTT
cdr3_aa: CASSIDWGADQPQHF
j_call: TRBJ1-5
v_call: TRBV19
clone_size: .
d_call: .

cdr3_nt: TGTGCCAGCGTGATGTTTCTTGGAGGGAGCAATGAGCAGTTCTTC
cdr3_aa: CASVMFLGGSNEQFF
j_call: TRBJ2-1
v_call: TRBV7-9
clone_size: .
d_call: .

cdr3_nt: TGTGCCAGCAGTTTAGGGGGCACAAACACTGAAGCTTTCTTT
cdr3_aa: CASSLGGTNTEAFF
j_call: TRBJ1-1
v_call: TRBV27
clone_size: .
d_call: .

cdr3_nt: TGTGCCAGCATCCGGGACAGGGGGTATGGCTACACCTTC
cdr3_aa: CASIRDRGYGYTF
j_call: TRBJ1-2
v_call: TRBV6-5
clone_size: .
d_call: TRBD1

cdr3_nt: TGTGCCAGCAGTGAATTAAGATGGGCCTCACACGAGCAGTACTTC
cdr3_aa: CASSELRWASHEQYF
j_call: TRBJ2-7
v_call: TRBV6-1
clone_size: .
d_call: .

cdr3_nt: TGTGCCAGCAGTTACCTAACAGATATAAATTCACCCCTCCACTTT
cdr3_aa: CASSYLTDINSPLHF
j_call: TRBJ1-6
v_call: TRBV6-5
clone_size: .
d_call: .

cdr3_nt: TGTGCCAGCAGTGAAGGGGAAGGGGATAGTTTCGTTTACATTCAGTACTTC
cdr3_aa: CASSEGEGDSFVYIQYF
j_call: TRBJ2-4
v_call: TRBV6-1
clone_size: .
d_call: .

cdr3_nt: TGTGCCAGCAGCTTGGCCCAGGTTGGCTATGGCTACACCTTC
cdr3_aa: CASSLAQVGYGYTF
j_call: TRBJ1-2
v_call: TRBV5-6
clone_size: .
d_call: .

cdr3_nt: TGTGCCAGCAGCTTAGAAAGCTACAATGAGCAGTTCTTC
cdr3_aa: CASSLESYNEQFF
j_call: TRBJ2-1
v_call: TRBV11-2
clone_size: .
d_call: .

cdr3_nt: TGTGCCAGCTCACCAAGTTTCCCCTACAATGAGCAGTTCTTC
cdr3_aa: CASSPSFPYNEQFF
j_call: TRBJ2-1
v_call: TRBV18
clone_size: .
d_call: .

cdr3_nt: TGTGCCAGCAGAGAATTCGACAGATTGGGGAAACTGTTTTTT
cdr3_aa: CASREFDRLGKLFF
j_call: TRBJ1-4
v_call: TRBV28
clone_size: .
d_call: .

cdr3_nt: TGTGCCAGCAGCGGCCGGGACGGCTACACCGGGGAGCTGTTTTTT
cdr3_aa: CASSGRDGYTGELFF
j_call: TRBJ2-2
v_call: TRBV9
clone_size: .
d_call: .

cdr3_nt: TGTGCCAGCAGTTTCCAGGGTAGGGGTCAGCCCCAGCATTTT
cdr3_aa: CASSFQGRGQPQHF
j_call: TRBJ1-5
v_call: TRBV27
clone_size: .
d_call: .

cdr3_nt: TGTGCCAGCAGCTTCGACCAGGGGGGAGGAGAGACCCAGTACTTC
cdr3_aa: CASSFDQGGGETQYF
j_call: TRBJ2-5
v_call: TRBV7-6
clone_size: .
d_call: .

cdr3_nt: TGTGCCAGCAGTGACATGGGGGAAAAACTGTTTTTT
cdr3_aa: CASSDMGEKLFF
j_call: TRBJ1-4
v_call: TRBV6-1
clone_size: .
d_call: .

cdr3_nt: TGTGCCAGCAGCCTAGCGGTCGGCGGGGAGACCCAGTACTTC
cdr3_aa: CASSLAVGGETQYF
j_call: TRBJ2-5
v_call: TRBV6-5
clone_size: .
d_call: TRBD2

cdr3_nt: TGTGCCAGTAGCCCACCTGGACCGTCCTACGAGCAGTACTTC
cdr3_aa: CASSPPGPSYEQYF
j_call: TRBJ2-7
v_call: TRBV19
clone_size: .
d_call: .

cdr3_nt: TGTGCCAGCAGCGCAGTAGCGGGGGCCTACAATGAGCAGTTCTTC
cdr3_aa: CASSAVAGAYNEQFF
j_call: TRBJ2-1
v_call: TRBV9
clone_size: .
d_call: TRBD2

cdr3_nt: TGTGCCAGCAGAGCAGCCTACGAGCAGTACTTC
cdr3_aa: CASRAAYEQYF
j_call: TRBJ2-7
v_call: TRBV6-5
clone_size: .
d_call: .

cdr3_nt: TGTGCCAGCACCCAAAGGGGGTACACCGGGGAGCTGTTTTTT
cdr3_aa: CASTQRGYTGELFF
j_call: TRBJ2-2
v_call: TRBV11-2
clone_size: .
d_call: .

cdr3_nt: TGCGCCAGCAGCCCGCGAGACTTGAGCTCCTACGAGCAGTACTTC
cdr3_aa: CASSPRDLSSYEQYF
j_call: TRBJ2-7
v_call: TRBV5-1
clone_size: .
d_call: .

cdr3_nt: TGTGCCAGCAGCTTAGGCCGGTTGAGCTCCTACGAGCAGTACTTC
cdr3_aa: CASSLGRLSSYEQYF
j_call: TRBJ2-7
v_call: TRBV7-8
clone_size: .
d_call: .

cdr3_nt: TGTGCCAGCAGTTCCGCCGGGACAGTTGATGGCTACACCTTC
cdr3_aa: CASSSAGTVDGYTF
j_call: TRBJ1-2
v_call: TRBV28
clone_size: once
d_call: TRBD1